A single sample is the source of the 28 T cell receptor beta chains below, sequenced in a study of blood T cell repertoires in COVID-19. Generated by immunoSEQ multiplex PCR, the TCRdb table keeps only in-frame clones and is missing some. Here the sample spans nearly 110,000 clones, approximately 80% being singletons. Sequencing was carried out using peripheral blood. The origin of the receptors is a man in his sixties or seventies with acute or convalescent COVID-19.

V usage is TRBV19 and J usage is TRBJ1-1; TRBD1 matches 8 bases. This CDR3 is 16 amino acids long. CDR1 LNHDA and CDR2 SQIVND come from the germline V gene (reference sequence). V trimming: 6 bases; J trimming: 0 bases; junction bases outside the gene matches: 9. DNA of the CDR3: TGTGCCAGTAGCCCTCGGACAGGGCCTGTGAACACTGAAGCTTTCTTT. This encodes CASSPRTGPVNTEAFF.

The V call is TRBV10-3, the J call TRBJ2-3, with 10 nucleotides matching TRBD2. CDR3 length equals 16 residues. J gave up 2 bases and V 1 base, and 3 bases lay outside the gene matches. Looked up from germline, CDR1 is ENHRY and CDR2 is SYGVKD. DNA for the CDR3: TGTGCCATCAGTGAGTTTAGCGGGGGGTACACAGATACGCAGTATTTT. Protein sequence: CAISEFSGGYTDTQYF.

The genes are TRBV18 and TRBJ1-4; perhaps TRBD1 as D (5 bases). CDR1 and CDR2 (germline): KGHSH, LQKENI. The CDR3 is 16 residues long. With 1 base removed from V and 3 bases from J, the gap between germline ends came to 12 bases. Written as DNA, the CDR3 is TGTGCCAGCTCACCACGACAGCTTACGGCTAATGAAAAACTGTTTTTT. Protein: CASSPRQLTANEKLFF.

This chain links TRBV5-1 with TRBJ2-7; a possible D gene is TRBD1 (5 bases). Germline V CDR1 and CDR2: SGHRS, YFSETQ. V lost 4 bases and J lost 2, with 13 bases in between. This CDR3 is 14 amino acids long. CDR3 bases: TGCGCCAGCAGCGGCGAAGGGGTCGCCTACGAGCAGTACTTC. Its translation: CASSGEGVAYEQYF.

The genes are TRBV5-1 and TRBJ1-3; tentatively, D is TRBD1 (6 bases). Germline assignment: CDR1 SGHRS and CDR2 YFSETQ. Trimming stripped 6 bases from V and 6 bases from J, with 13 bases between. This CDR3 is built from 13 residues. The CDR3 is CASTTQGSNTIYF. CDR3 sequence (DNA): TGCGCCAGCACTACCCAGGGGTCAAACACCATATATTTT.

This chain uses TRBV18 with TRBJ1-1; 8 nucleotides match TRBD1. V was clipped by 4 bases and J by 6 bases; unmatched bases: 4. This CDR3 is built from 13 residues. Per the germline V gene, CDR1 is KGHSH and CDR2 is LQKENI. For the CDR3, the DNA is TGTGCCAGCTCACTCCAGGACAGGGCTGAAGCTTTCTTT. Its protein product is CASSLQDRAEAFF. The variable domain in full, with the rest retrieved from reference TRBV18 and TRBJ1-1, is NAGVMQNPRHLVRRRGQEARLRCSPMKGHSHVYWYRQLPEEGLKFMVYLQKENIIDESGMPKERFSAEFPKEGPSILRIQQVVRGDSAAYFCASSLQDRAEAFFGQGTRLTVV.

The chain's CDR3 is CASSLQDQPQHF. The CDR3 DNA is TGTGCCAGTAGTTTACAGGATCAGCCCCAGCATTTT. The chain joins TRBV19 to TRBJ1-5; perhaps TRBD1 as D (5 bases). V gave up 5 bases and J gave up 5 bases, with 7 bases separating them. Germline CDR1 and CDR2: LNHDA and SQIVND (reference sequence). The CDR3 totals 12 residues. Filled out from reference TRBV19 and TRBJ1-5, the complete variable domain reads DGGITQSPKYLFRKEGQNVTLSCEQNLNHDAMYWYRQDPGQGLRLIYYSQIVNDFQKGDIAEGYSVSREKKESFPLTVTSAQKNPTAFYLCASSLQDQPQHFGDGTRLSIL.

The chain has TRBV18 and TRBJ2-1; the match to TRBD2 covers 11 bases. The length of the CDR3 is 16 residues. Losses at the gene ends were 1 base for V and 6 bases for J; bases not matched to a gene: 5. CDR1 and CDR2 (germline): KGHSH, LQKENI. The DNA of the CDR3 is TGTGCCAGCTCACCACTACTAGCGGGGGAGCTCAATGAGCAGTTCTTC. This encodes CASSPLLAGELNEQFF.

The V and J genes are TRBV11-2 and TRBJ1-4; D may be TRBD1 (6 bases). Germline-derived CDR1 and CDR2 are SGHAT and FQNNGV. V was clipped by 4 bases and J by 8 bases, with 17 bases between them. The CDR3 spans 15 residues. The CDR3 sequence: CASSSSRQVGEKLFF. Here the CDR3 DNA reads TGTGCCAGCAGCTCCTCCCGACAGGTGGGAGAAAAACTGTTTTTT.

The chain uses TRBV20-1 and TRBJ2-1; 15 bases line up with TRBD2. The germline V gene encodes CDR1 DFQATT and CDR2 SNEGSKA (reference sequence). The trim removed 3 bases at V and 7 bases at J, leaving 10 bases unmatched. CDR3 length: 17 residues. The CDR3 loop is CSASRPGLAGGRNEQFF. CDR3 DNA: TGCAGTGCTAGTCGACCGGGACTAGCGGGGGGTCGGAATGAGCAGTTCTTC.

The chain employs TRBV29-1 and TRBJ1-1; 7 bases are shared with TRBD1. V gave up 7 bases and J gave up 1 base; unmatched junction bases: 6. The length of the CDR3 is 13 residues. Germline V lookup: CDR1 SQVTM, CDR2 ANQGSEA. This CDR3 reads CSANRGGNTEAFF. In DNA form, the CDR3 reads TGCAGCGCAAACAGGGGAGGGAACACTGAAGCTTTCTTT.

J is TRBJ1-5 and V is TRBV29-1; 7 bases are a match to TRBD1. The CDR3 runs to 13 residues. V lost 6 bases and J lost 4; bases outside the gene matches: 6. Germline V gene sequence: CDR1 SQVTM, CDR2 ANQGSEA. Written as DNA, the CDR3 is TGCAGCGTCGTCGACAGGGTAAATCAGCCCCAGCATTTT. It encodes CSVVDRVNQPQHF.

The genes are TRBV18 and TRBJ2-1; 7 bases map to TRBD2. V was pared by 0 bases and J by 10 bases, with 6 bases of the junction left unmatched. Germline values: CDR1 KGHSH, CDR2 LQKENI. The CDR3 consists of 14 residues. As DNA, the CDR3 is TGTGCCAGCTCACCACCGGGGAGGGCCCACGAGCAGTTCTTC. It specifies CASSPPGRAHEQFF.

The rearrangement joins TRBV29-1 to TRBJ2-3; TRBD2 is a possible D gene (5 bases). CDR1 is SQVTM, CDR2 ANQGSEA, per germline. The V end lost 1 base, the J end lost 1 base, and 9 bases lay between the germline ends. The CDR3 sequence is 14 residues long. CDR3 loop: CSVEVPEGTDTQYF. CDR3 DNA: TGCAGCGTTGAAGTACCGGAGGGCACAGATACGCAGTATTTT.

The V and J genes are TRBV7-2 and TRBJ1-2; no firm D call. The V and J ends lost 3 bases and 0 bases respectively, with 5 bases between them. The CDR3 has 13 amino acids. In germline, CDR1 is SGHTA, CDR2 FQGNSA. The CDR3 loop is CASSFRTNYGYTF. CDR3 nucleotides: TGTGCCAGCAGCTTCCGTACTAACTATGGCTACACCTTC.

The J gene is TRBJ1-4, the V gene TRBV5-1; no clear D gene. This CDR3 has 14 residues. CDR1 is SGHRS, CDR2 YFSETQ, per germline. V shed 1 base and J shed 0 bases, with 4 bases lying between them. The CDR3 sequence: CASSLLSTNEKLFF. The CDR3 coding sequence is TGCGCCAGCAGCTTGCTTTCAACTAATGAAAAACTGTTTTTT.

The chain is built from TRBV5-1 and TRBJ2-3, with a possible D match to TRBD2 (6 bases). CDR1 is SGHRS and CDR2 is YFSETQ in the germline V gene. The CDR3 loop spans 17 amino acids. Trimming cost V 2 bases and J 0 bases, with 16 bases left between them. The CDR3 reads CASSFAGLRGSTDTQYF. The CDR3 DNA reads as TGCGCCAGCAGCTTTGCGGGTCTGCGGGGCAGCACAGATACGCAGTATTTT.

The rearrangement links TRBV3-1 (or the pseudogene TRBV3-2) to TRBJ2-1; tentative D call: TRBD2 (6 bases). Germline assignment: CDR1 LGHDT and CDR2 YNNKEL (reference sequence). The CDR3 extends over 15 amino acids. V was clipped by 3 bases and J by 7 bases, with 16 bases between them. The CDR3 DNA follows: TGTGCCAGCAGCCAGAGGACTACCCTTTGGAATGAGCAGTTCTTC. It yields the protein CASSQRTTLWNEQFF.

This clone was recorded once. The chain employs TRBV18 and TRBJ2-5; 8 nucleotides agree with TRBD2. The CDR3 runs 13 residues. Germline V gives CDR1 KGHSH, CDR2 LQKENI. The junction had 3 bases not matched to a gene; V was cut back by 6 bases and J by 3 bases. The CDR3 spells CASSRGDEETQYF. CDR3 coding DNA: TGTGCCAGCTCGCGGGGGGATGAAGAGACCCAGTACTTC. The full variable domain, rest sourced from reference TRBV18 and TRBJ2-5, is NAGVMQNPRHLVRRRGQEARLRCSPMKGHSHVYWYRQLPEEGLKFMVYLQKENIIDESGMPKERFSAEFPKEGPSILRIQQVVRGDSAAYFCASSRGDEETQYFGPGTRLLVL.

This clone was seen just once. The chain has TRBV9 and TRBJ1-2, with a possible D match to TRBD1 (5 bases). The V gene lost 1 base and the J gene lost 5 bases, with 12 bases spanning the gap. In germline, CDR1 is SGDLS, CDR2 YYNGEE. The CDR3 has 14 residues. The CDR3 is CASSVLGQGYGYTF. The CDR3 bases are TGTGCCAGCAGCGTACTGGGGCAAGGGTATGGCTACACCTTC. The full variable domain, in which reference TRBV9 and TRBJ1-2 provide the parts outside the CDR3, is DSGVTQTPKHLITATGQRVTLRCSPRSGDLSVYWYQQSLDQGLQFLIQYYNGEERAKGNILERFSAQQFPDLHSELNLSSLELGDSALYFCASSVLGQGYGYTFGSGTRLTVV.

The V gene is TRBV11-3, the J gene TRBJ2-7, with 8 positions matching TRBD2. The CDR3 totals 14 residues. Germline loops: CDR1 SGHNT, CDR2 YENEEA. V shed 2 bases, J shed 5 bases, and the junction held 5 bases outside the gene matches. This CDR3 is CASSLSGGGDEQYF. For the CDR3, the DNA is TGTGCCAGCAGCTTAAGCGGGGGAGGCGACGAGCAGTACTTC.

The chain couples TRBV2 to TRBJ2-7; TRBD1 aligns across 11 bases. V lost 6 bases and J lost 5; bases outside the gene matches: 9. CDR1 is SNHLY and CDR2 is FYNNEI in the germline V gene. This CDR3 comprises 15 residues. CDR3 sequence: CASRKGQGVQHEQYF. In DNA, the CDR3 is TGTGCCAGCAGGAAGGGACAGGGGGTCCAGCACGAGCAGTACTTC.

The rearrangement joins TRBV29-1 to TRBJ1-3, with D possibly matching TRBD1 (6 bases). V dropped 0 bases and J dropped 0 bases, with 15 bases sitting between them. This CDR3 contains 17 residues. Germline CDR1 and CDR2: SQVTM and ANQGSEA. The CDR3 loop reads CSVEEVPTGISGNTIYF. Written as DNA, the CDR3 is TGCAGCGTTGAAGAAGTCCCGACAGGTATCTCTGGAAACACCATATATTTT.

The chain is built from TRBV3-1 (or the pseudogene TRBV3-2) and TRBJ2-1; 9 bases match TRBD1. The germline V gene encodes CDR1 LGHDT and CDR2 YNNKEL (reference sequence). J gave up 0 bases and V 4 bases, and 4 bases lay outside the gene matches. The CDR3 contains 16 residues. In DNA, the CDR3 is TGTGCCAGCAGCCTGAGACAGGGGGTCTCCTACAATGAGCAGTTCTTC. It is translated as CASSLRQGVSYNEQFF.

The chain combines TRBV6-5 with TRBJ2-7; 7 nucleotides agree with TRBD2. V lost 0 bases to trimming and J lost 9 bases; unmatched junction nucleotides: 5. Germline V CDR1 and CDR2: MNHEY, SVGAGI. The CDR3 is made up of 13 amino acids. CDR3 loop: CASSYSGGGVQYF. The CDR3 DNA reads TGTGCCAGCAGTTACTCCGGGGGAGGGGTGCAGTACTTC.

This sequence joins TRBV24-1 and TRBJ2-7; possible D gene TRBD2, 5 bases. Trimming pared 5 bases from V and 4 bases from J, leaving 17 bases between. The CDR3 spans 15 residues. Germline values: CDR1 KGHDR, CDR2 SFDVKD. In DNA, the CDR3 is TGTGCCACCAGTGTCCGGGGAGCGGTGGGTTACGAGCAGTACTTC. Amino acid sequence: CATSVRGAVGYEQYF.

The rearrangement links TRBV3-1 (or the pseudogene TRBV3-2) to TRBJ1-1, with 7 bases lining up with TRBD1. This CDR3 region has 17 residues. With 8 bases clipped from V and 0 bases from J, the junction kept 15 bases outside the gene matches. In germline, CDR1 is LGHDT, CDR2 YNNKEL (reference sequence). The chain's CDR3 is CASLGDSSSFMNTEAFF. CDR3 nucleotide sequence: TGTGCCAGCTTAGGGGACAGTTCCTCGTTCATGAACACTGAAGCTTTCTTT.

DNA of the CDR3: TGTGCCAGCAGCTTAAGTCAGATGAACACTGAAGCTTTCTTT. It codes for CASSLSQMNTEAFF. The chain carries TRBV7-9 and TRBJ1-1; D call uncertain. V was cut by 2 bases and J by 0 bases, with 7 bases left in between. The CDR3 is made up of 14 amino acids. Germline CDR1 is SEHNR and CDR2 is FQNEAQ (reference sequence). Together with reference TRBV7-9 and TRBJ1-1, the CDR3 gives the full variable domain: DTGVSQNPRHKITKRGQNVTFRCDPISEHNRLYWYRQTLGQGPEFLTYFQNEAQLEKSRLLSDRFSAERPKGSFSTLEIQRTEQGDSAMYLCASSLSQMNTEAFFGQGTRLTVV.